This TCR beta chain is drawn from a study of T cell repertoires in cytomegalovirus infection. Findings and limits, study-wide: Clonotype analysis showed dominance of the ex vivo response by HLA-C-restricted CMV-specific TCR beta clonotypes. Cumulated frequencies of public TCR beta families served to identify carriers of CMV plus the relevant HLA.

The CDR3 has 15 residues. Per the germline V gene, CDR1 is SGHNT and CDR2 is YENEEA. Deletions cut 3 bases from V and 5 bases from J, with 13 bases between. TCRdb reanalysed the reads using MiXCR and keeps one entry per CDR3 protein. The sample records about 130,000 distinct CDR3 sequences, around 25% being singletons. On this clonotype: The antigen remains unidentified.

The TCR originated in a human donor in good health (CMV status not recorded). Some clones in this sample may be carry-over from other donors' samples. The chain recombines TRBV11-3 with TRBJ2-2; possibly TRBD2 for D (6 bases). Sequencing was performed on PBMCs, sequenced either directly or after in vitro stimulation (not recorded which). This CDR3 is CASSFETAGTGELFF. The CDR3 DNA reads as TGTGCCAGCAGCTTCGAGACCGCGGGAACCGGGGAGCTGTTTTTT.